Below, 6 T cell receptor beta chains from the same sample are listed, as sequenced in a study of CD8 T cells in ankylosing spondylitis. TCRdb called the 5' RACE reads again in MiXCR, with one record for every CDR3 protein. The sample carries 300,000 to 350,000 distinct CDR3 sequences, 20% to 25% recorded once. The sample consisted of blood, either unsorted or a sorted T cell fraction (not recorded which). These receptors were collected from a female donor with ankylosing spondylitis or in good health (not recorded which).

This clonotype was counted ten times or more. The CDR3 reads CSVDSPREGYTF. In DNA form, the CDR3 reads TGCAGCGTTGATTCACCCAGGGAGGGCTACACCTTC. J is TRBJ1-2 and V is TRBV29-1; the D gene is possibly TRBD1 (5 bases). The CDR3 covers 12 residues. V lost 3 bases and J 8 bases, leaving 13 bases between the germline ends. CDR1 and CDR2 from the germline V gene are SQVTM and ANQGSEA.

This chain joins TRBV20-1 and TRBJ1-3; no clear D gene. The CDR3 has 12 amino acids. Germline V gene data show CDR1 as DFQATT and CDR2 as SNEGSKA (reference sequence). V dropped 5 bases and J dropped 0 bases, with 5 bases sitting between them. DNA for the CDR3: TGCAGTGCTTATAACTCTGGAAACACCATATATTTT. Translating it yields CSAYNSGNTIYF.

The rearrangement links TRBV6-2 or TRBV6-3 to TRBJ2-7, with D possibly matching TRBD2 (6 bases). The CDR3 loop spans 14 amino acids. V lost 10 bases, J lost 1 base, and 17 bases lay in between. Germline-derived CDR1 and CDR2 are MNHEY and SVGEGT. DNA of the CDR3: TGTGCCATCTCCGGGGGAGTCGCATCCTACGAGCAGTACTTC. This sequence encodes CAISGGVASYEQYF.

V usage is TRBV13 and J usage is TRBJ1-5, with D perhaps matching TRBD1 (5 bases). Germline assignment: CDR1 PRHDT and CDR2 FYEKMQ (reference sequence). With 5 bases removed from V and 2 bases from J, the gap between germline ends came to 10 bases. There are 14 residues in the CDR3. CDR3 sequence: CASSQGSGNQPQHF. The CDR3 region has the DNA TGTGCCAGCAGCCAGGGTTCTGGCAATCAGCCCCAGCATTTT.

In this sample, this clonotype turned up many times. This rearrangement joins TRBV5-1 to TRBJ1-1; the match to TRBD1 covers 9 bases. Germline-derived CDR1 and CDR2 are SGHRS and YFSETQ. V trimming: 4 bases; J trimming: 0 bases; junction bases outside the gene matches: 7. This CDR3 contains 16 residues. CDR3 loop: CASSPGGTGLNTEAFF. The CDR3 DNA reads TGCGCCAGCAGCCCGGGTGGGACAGGGTTGAACACTGAAGCTTTCTTT. Full variable domain (outside the CDR3, taken from reference TRBV5-1 and TRBJ1-1): KAGVTQTPRYLIKTRGQQVTLSCSPISGHRSVSWYQQTPGQGLQFLFEYFSETQRNKGNFPGRFSGRQFSNSRSEMNVSTLELGDSALYLCASSPGGTGLNTEAFFGQGTRLTVV.

V and J are TRBV20-1 and TRBJ2-1; perhaps D is TRBD1 or TRBD2 (5 bases each). The V gene's germline CDR1 is DFQATT and CDR2 SNEGSKA (reference sequence). This CDR3 has 14 amino acids. V was clipped by 5 bases and J by 8 bases, with 19 bases between them. The CDR3 protein is CSAGEGSGTYEQFF. CDR3 coding DNA: TGCAGTGCTGGCGAGGGGAGTGGTACGTATGAGCAGTTCTTC.